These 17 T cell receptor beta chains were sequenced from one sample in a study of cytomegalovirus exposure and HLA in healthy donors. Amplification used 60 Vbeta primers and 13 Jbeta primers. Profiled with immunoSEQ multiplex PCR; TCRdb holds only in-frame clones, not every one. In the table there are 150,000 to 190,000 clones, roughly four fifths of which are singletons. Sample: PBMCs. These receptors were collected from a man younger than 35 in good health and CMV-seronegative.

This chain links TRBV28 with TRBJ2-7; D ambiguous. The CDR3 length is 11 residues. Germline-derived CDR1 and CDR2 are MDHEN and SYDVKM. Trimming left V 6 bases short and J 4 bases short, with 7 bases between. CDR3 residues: CASRRYYEQYF. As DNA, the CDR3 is TGTGCCAGCAGGCGTTATTACGAGCAGTACTTC.

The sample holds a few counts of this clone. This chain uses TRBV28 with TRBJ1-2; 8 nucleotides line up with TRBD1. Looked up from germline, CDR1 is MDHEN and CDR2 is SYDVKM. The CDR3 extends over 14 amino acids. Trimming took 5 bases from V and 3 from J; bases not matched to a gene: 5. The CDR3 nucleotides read TGTGCCAGCAGTCGGCCGGGACAGGACTATGGCTACACCTTC. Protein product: CASSRPGQDYGYTF.

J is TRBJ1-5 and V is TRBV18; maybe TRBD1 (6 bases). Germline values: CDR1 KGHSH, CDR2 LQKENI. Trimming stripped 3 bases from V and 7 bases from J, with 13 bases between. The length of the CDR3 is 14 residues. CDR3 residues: CASSPYRDEQPQHF. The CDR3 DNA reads TGTGCCAGCTCACCCTACAGGGATGAACAGCCCCAGCATTTT. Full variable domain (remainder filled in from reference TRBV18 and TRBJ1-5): NAGVMQNPRHLVRRRGQEARLRCSPMKGHSHVYWYRQLPEEGLKFMVYLQKENIIDESGMPKERFSAEFPKEGPSILRIQQVVRGDSAAYFCASSPYRDEQPQHFGDGTRLSIL.

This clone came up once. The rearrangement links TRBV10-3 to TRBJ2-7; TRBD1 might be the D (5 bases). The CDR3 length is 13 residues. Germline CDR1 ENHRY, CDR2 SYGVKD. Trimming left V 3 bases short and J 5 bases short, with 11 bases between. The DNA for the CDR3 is TGTGCCATCAGTGAACAGGCTCAGAACGAGCAGTACTTC. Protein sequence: CAISEQAQNEQYF.

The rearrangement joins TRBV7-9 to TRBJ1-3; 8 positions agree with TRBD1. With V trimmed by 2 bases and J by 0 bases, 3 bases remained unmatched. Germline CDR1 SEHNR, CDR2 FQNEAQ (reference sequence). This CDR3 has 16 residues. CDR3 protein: CASSLSTGASGNTIYF. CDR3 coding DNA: TGTGCCAGCAGCTTATCGACAGGGGCCTCTGGAAACACCATATATTTT.

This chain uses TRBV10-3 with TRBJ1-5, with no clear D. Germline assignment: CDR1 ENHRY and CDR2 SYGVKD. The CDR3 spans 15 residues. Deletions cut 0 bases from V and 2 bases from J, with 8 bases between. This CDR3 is CAISESTLGNQPQHF. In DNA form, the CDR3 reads TGTGCCATCAGTGAGTCGACATTAGGCAATCAGCCCCAGCATTTT.

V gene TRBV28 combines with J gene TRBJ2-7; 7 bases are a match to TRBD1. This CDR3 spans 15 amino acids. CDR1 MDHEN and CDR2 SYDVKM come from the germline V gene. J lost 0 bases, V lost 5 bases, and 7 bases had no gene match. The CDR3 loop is CASSTTGASSYEQYF. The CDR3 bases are TGTGCCAGCAGTACTACAGGGGCGAGCTCCTACGAGCAGTACTTC. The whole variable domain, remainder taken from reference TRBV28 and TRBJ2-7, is DVKVTQSSRYLVKRTGEKVFLECVQDMDHENMFWYRQDPGLGLRLIYFSYDVKMKEKGDIPEGYSVSREKKERFSLILESASTNQTSMYLCASSTTGASSYEQYFGPGTRLTVT.

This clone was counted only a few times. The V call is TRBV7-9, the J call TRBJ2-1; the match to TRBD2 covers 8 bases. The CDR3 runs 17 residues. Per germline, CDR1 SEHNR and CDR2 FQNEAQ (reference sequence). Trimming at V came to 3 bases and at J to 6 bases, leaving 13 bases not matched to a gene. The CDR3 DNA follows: TGTGCCAGCAGCTTCGGGGGGGGCGGTCGAGAAATCAATGAGCAGTTCTTC. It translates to CASSFGGGGREINEQFF.

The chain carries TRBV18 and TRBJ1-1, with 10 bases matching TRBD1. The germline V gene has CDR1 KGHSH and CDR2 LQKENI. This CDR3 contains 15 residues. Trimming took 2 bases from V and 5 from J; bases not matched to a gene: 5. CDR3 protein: CASSPSGQGSTEAFF. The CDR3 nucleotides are TGTGCCAGCTCACCATCGGGACAGGGGAGTACTGAAGCTTTCTTT.

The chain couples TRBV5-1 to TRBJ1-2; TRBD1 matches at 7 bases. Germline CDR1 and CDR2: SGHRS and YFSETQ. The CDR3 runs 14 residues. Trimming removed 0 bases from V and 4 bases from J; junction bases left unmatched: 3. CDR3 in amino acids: CASSLGGQPYGYTF. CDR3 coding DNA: TGCGCCAGCAGCTTGGGGGGACAGCCCTATGGCTACACCTTC.

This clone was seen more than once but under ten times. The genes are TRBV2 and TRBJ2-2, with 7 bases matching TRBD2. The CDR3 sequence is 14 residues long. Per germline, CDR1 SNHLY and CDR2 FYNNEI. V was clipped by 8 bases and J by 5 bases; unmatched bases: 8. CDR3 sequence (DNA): TGTGCCAGCGAGGCTAGCGGAAGGACCGGGGAGCTGTTTTTT. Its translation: CASEASGRTGELFF.

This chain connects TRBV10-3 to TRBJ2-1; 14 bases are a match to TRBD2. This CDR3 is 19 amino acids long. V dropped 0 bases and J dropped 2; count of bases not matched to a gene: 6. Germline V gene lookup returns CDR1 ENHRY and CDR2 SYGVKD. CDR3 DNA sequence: TGTGCCATCAGTGAGTCTCAAGGACTAGCGGGAGGTCCCTACAATGAGCAGTTCTTC. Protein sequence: CAISESQGLAGGPYNEQFF.

CDR3: CAISETVSNTEAFF. Here the CDR3 DNA reads TGTGCCATCAGTGAGACAGTTTCAAACACTGAAGCTTTCTTT. The gene calls are TRBV10-3 and TRBJ1-1; D gene uncertain. Germline CDR1 and CDR2: ENHRY and SYGVKD. V lost 2 bases to trimming and J lost 2 bases, with 9 bases between them. The CDR3 is made up of 14 amino acids.

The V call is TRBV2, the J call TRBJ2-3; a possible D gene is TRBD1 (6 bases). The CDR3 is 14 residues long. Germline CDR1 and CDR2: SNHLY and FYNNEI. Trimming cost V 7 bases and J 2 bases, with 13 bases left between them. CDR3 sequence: CASTVRGNTDTQYF. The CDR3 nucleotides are TGTGCCAGCACCGTAAGGGGGAACACAGATACGCAGTATTTT. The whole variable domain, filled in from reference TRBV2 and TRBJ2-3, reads EPEVTQTPSHQVTQMGQEVILRCVPISNHLYFYWYRQILGQKVEFLVSFYNNEISEKSEIFDDQFSVERPDGSNFTLKIRSTKLEDSAMYFCASTVRGNTDTQYFGPGTRLTVL.

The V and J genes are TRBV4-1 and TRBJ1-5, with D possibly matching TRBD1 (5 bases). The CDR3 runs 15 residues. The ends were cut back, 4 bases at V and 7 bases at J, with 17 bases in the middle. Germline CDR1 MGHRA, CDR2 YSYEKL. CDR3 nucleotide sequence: TGCGCCAGCAGCCTCGGAATGGTGACAGAACAGCCCCAGCATTTT. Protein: CASSLGMVTEQPQHF.

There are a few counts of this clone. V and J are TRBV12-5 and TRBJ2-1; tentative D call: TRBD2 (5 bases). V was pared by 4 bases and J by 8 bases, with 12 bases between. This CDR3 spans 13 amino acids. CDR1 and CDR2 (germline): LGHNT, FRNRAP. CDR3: CASGSDPRDEQFF. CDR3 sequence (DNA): TGTGCTAGTGGTTCTGACCCGCGGGATGAGCAGTTCTTC.

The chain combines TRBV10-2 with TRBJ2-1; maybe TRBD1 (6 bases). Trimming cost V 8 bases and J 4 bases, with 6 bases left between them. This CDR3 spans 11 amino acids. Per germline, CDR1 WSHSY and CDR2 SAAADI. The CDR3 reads CASQGYNEQFF. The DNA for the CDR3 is TGCGCCAGCCAGGGGTACAATGAGCAGTTCTTC.